This is a list of T cell receptor beta chains from one sample in a study of blood T cell repertoires in COVID-19. The method was immunoSEQ multiplex PCR; TCRdb's version includes in-frame clones alone and lacks a portion of them. The sample lists about 140,000 clones; around 80% were seen once. The sample was peripheral blood. The receptors originated from a man between 50 and 59 years old with acute or convalescent COVID-19. The CDR3 runs from the conserved cysteine through the conserved F or W. Each record gives: clone size, J gene, D gene, V gene, CDR3 DNA, CDR3 protein. A D gene is named only where the DNA matches it firmly. The listing skips clone size in some rows; elsewhere it reads once, few, many or a size class.

once TRBJ2-2 . TRBV7-8 TGTGCCAGCAGCTTATCGAAACAGGGTTACACCGGGGAGCTGTTTTTT CASSLSKQGYTGELFF
. TRBJ2-7 . TRBV30 TGTGCCTGGGGGACACTCTACGAGCAGTACTTC CAWGTLYEQYF
. TRBJ1-4 TRBD1 TRBV4-1 TGCGCCAGCAGCCCGAACTCCGGGACAGTCCCCGAAAAACTGTTTTTT CASSPNSGTVPEKLFF
. TRBJ2-5 TRBD2 TRBV11-2 TGTGCCAGCAGCCCGAGGTCGGGGGGGCCCCGGGAGACCCAGTACTTC CASSPRSGGPRETQYF
few TRBJ1-1 . TRBV29-1 TGCAGCGTTGTATTGGCAGGGACTGAAGCTTTCTTT CSVVLAGTEAFF
. TRBJ2-1 . TRBV6-6 TGTGCCAGCAGCCATCCGCGAAATGAGCAGTTCTTC CASSHPRNEQFF
. TRBJ1-1 TRBD1 TRBV7-2 TGTGCCAGCCGCTTAGGTCGGGACAGGGCCTTCACTGAAGCTTTCTTT CASRLGRDRAFTEAFF
. TRBJ2-1 TRBD2 TRBV3-1/TRBV3-2 TGTGCCAGCAGCCAAGTGCGGGGGGGCTTGTACAATGAGCAGTTCTTC CASSQVRGGLYNEQFF
. TRBJ1-2 . TRBV30 TGTGCCTGGACCCAGGGGCCCTATGGCTACACCTTC CAWTQGPYGYTF
. TRBJ1-2 TRBD1 TRBV4-1 TGCGCCAGCAGCCAAGATGAGGGACAGGCATATGGCTACACCTTC CASSQDEGQAYGYTF
. TRBJ2-7 TRBD1 TRBV10-3 TGTGCCATCAGTTCGGGACAGCCGTCGCAGTACTTC CAISSGQPSQYF
few TRBJ1-5 . TRBV19 TGTGCCAGTAGTATCACGGCAGGGCGTAGCAATCAGCCCCAGCATTTT CASSITAGRSNQPQHF
. TRBJ2-5 TRBD2 TRBV3-1/TRBV3-2 TGTGCCAGCAGCCAAGGGGGCAGCGGGGGGGCGGAGACCCAGTACTTC CASSQGGSGGAETQYF
few TRBJ2-5 . TRBV10-2 TGCGCCAGCAGGGTTAGCAGCCAAGAGACCCAGTACTTC CASRVSSQETQYF
. TRBJ1-5 TRBD1 TRBV6-5 TGTGCCAGCGGCCCGGGACAGGGCCCCCAGCCCCAGCATTTT CASGPGQGPQPQHF
. TRBJ1-2 . TRBV4-1 TGCGCCAGCAGCCAAGATATCCTAACTAACTATGGCTACACCTTC CASSQDILTNYGYTF
. TRBJ2-3 . TRBV5-4 TGTGCCAGCAGCTTGGTAACTAGCACAGATACGCAGTATTTT CASSLVTSTDTQYF
. TRBJ2-4 . TRBV19 TGTGCCAGTAGTATACGTGGACAGCGGCAAAACAAAAACATTCAGTACTTC CASSIRGQRQNKNIQYF
few TRBJ2-7 . TRBV7-9 TGTGCCAGCAGCGCGACAGCCAACAACGAGCAGTACTTC CASSATANNEQYF
. TRBJ2-7 . TRBV7-9 TGTGCCAGCAGCTTAGAAGGGCAGGGATCCTACGAGCAGTACTTC CASSLEGQGSYEQYF
. TRBJ1-6 . TRBV12-5 TGTGCTAGTGGTTTGTCCCCATTCGCACTTCGCGCTTCGAGGGATAATTCACCCCTCCACTTT CASGLSPFALRASRDNSPLHF
many TRBJ2-5 . TRBV12-3/TRBV12-4 TGTGCCAGCGCCCTACAAGAGACCCAGTACTTC CASALQETQYF
. TRBJ1-1 . TRBV19 TGTGCCAGTACCCCAGGGAGGTTGAACACTGAAGCTTTCTTT CASTPGRLNTEAFF
. TRBJ2-3 TRBD2 TRBV30 TGTGCCTGGAGTCAGAGACTAGCGGTCACAGATACGCAGTATTTT CAWSQRLAVTDTQYF
. TRBJ1-2 . TRBV5-1 TGCGCCAGCAGCTTGAACAGGGCCCTTAACTATGGCTACACCTTC CASSLNRALNYGYTF
. TRBJ1-1 . TRBV30 TGTGCCTGGAGTGGGGCAGCTACTGAAGCTTTCTTT CAWSGAATEAFF
. TRBJ1-2 . TRBV5-1 TGCGCCAGCAGCTTGGGGGGCAGAGACTATGGCTACACCTTC CASSLGGRDYGYTF
. TRBJ2-6 . TRBV7-2 TGTGCCAGCAGCCGGACAGCCAACGTCCTGACTTTC CASSRTANVLTF
many TRBJ1-2 TRBD1 TRBV6-5 TGTGCCAGCAGTCGCAAACAGGGGGCGGGGGATGGCTACACCTTC CASSRKQGAGDGYTF
. TRBJ2-1 . TRBV15 TGTGCCACCAGCGGAACAGGTCGCCTTACCTACAATGAGCAGTTCTTC CATSGTGRLTYNEQFF
. TRBJ2-3 . TRBV30 TGTGCCTGGAGTGTGGTCGGGGGAGTCTCGCAGTATTTT CAWSVVGGVSQYF
. TRBJ1-2 TRBD1 TRBV27 TGTGCCAGCAGAGATACAGGGGCGTCGTATGGCTACACCTTC CASRDTGASYGYTF
once TRBJ1-2 . TRBV30 TGTGCCTCCCCGGAGGGGAAACGGGACTACACCTTC CASPEGKRDYTF
. TRBJ1-2 . TRBV30 TGTGCCTGGAGTGTTTGGGGGGGTGGCTACACCTTC CAWSVWGGGYTF
. TRBJ1-3 . TRBV15 TGTGCCACCAGCAGAGATTTTACAGCTGGAAACACCATATATTTT CATSRDFTAGNTIYF
. TRBJ2-3 TRBD2 TRBV10-1 TGCGCCAGCAGTGAGATGGGACTAGCGTCAGATACGCAGTATTTT CASSEMGLASDTQYF
. TRBJ2-5 TRBD1 TRBV5-1 TGCGCCAGCAGCTTGGGGCGGGCAGGGGGAGAAGAGACCCAGTACTTC CASSLGRAGGEETQYF
. TRBJ1-5 . TRBV19 TGTGCCAGTAGTATCCTCGGACAATCTAATCAGCCCCAGCATTTT CASSILGQSNQPQHF
once TRBJ1-5 . TRBV5-5 TGTGCCAGCAGCTTGGTTGCCCCAGCGGGAGGAGTCCAGGATCAGCCCCAGCATTTT CASSLVAPAGGVQDQPQHF
. TRBJ1-1 . TRBV5-1 TGCGCCAGCAGCTTGGTGAGTACGTCTGAAGCTTTCTTT CASSLVSTSEAFF
. TRBJ2-5 TRBD1 TRBV11-3 TGTGCCAGCAGCAAATACAGGGGAGAGACCCAGTACTTC CASSKYRGETQYF
few TRBJ2-1 . TRBV15 TGTGCCACCAGCAGAACCGGGACACAGGGACGCAATGAGCAGTTCTTC CATSRTGTQGRNEQFF
. TRBJ2-2 TRBD2 TRBV6-2/TRBV6-3 TGTGCCAGCAGTTACTCGGGGGTGACTAGCGGGGGACAAAACACCGGGGAGCTGTTTTTT CASSYSGVTSGGQNTGELFF
. TRBJ1-6 TRBD1 TRBV7-9 TGTGCCAGCAAGTCCTCGGACAGGGGGATAGGCTCACCCCTCCACTTT CASKSSDRGIGSPLHF
once TRBJ2-3 TRBD1 TRBV24-1 TGTGCCACCAGTGATCCAGGGACAGGGTTGAGCACAGATACGCAGTATTTT CATSDPGTGLSTDTQYF
. TRBJ2-3 . TRBV18 TGTGCCAGCTCCCCTGGAGGGGGCACAGATACGCAGTATTTT CASSPGGGTDTQYF
. TRBJ1-1 . TRBV5-1 TGCGCCAGCGGAAACTTAGGAGGCACTGAAGCTTTCTTT CASGNLGGTEAFF
. TRBJ1-6 TRBD1 TRBV3-1/TRBV3-2 TGTGCCAGCAGCCAGGATACCGGGACAGGCGGTAATTCACCCCTCCACTTT CASSQDTGTGGNSPLHF
. TRBJ2-5 . TRBV24-1 TGTGCCACCAGTGAATGGGAGCAAGAGACCCAGTACTTC CATSEWEQETQYF
once TRBJ2-3 TRBD2 TRBV6-2/TRBV6-3 TGTGCCAGCAGTCCCGGACTAGGCCAGGCAGATACGCAGTATTTT CASSPGLGQADTQYF
. TRBJ2-4 . TRBV18 TGTGCCAGCTCAATTAATAGCGCCACTCTAGCCAAAAACATTCAGTACTTC CASSINSATLAKNIQYF
once TRBJ2-7 TRBD1 TRBV5-5 TGTGCCAGCAGCCGGACAGGCACCCCCTACTACGAGCAGTACTTC CASSRTGTPYYEQYF
. TRBJ2-2 TRBD2 TRBV9 TGTGCCAGCAGCGTAGTTTTGCTAGCGGGGGGGCGAGGCACCGGGGAGCTGTTTTTT CASSVVLLAGGRGTGELFF
. TRBJ1-2 TRBD1 TRBV27 TGTGCCAGCAGTTTATGGGGGGCACAGGGGCAGGATGGCTACACCTTC CASSLWGAQGQDGYTF